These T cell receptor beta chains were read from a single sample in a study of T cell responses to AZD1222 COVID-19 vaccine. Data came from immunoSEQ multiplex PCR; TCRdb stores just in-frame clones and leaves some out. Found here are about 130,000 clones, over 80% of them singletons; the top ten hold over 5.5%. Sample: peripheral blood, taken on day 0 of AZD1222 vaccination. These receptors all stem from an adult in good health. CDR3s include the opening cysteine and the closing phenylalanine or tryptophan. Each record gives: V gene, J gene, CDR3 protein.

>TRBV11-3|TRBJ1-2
CASSWLNYGYTF
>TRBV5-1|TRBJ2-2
CASSQGQEAGELFF
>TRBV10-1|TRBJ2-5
CASGGLAGETQYF
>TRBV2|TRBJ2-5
CASSSRAPETQYF
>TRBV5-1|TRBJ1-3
CASSFDVFSGNTIYF
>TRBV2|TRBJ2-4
CASKQLAKNIQYF
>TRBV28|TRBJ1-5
CASSLTAGNQPQHF
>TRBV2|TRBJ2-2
CASHRDAMNTGELFF
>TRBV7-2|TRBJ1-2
CASSSGGDYYGYAF
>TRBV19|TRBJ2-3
CASSNRLARTDTQYF
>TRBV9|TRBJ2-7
CASSVGIAEEYEQYF
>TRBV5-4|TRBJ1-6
CASSSGQNPAYSPLHF
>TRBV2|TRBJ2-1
CASSYQGNEQFF
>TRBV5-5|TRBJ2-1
CASSFRDSSYNEQFF
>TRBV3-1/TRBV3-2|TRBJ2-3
CASSQDVGGVSTDTQYF
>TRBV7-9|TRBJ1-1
CACKDGHTEAFF
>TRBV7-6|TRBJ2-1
CASSLGGDRAYSYNEQFF
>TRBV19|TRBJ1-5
CASSIVSHRSNQPQHF
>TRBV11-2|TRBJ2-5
CASSPRQGGEETQYF
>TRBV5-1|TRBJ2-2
CASSFRPGTGGTGELFF
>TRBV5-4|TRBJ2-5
CASSLASAGQETQYF
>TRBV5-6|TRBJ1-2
CASTQGLGTGGILGYGYTF
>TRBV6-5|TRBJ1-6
CANSRQVYNSPLHF
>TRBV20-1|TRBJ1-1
CSASGDLGNTEAFF
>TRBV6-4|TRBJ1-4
CASSDSREARLFF
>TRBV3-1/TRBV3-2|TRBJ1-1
CASSQGGGGRITEAFF
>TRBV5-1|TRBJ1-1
CASSLAGDTEAFF
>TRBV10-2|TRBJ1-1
CASRGQRDTEAFF
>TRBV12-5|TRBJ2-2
CASGRDTGELFF
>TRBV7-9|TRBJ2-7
CASSFADFDEQYF
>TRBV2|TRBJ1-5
CASSAAGIRSNQPQHF
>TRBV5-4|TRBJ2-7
CASSFDTSYEQYF
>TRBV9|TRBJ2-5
CASATLAGGQETQYF
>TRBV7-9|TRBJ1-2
CASSLGEVPANYGYTF
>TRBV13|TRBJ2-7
CASSQRRMSSYEQYF
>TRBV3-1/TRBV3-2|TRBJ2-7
CASSQGGIEQYF